The 32 T cell receptor beta chains below were found in one sample sequenced in a study of tissue T cells after allogeneic stem cell transplantation. Measured with immunoSEQ multiplex PCR; TCRdb has only the in-frame clones, and not every one. This table holds 2,000 to 2,500 clones, around 43% found once. Time point given: mouse harvest day 14 after allogeneic transplant. Mouse grafts combined 10^7 T-cell-depleted bone marrow cells with 10^6 splenic CD5+ T cells. Sequenced sample: lymph node tissue. The source is a female BALB/c mouse given C57BL/6 T cells with graft-versus-host disease after an allogeneic hematopoietic cell transplant.

On this clone itself: Gene names denote mouse genes. The read is 1 residue too short to cover the CDR3 end, so that end is filled in from the germline J gene. The V call is TRBV26, the J call TRBJ2-1; D might be TRBD1 or TRBD2, each matching 5 bases. Trimming pared 5 bases from V and 1 base from J, leaving 6 bases between. The CDR3 is 13 residues long. CDR1 and CDR2 from the germline V gene are KGHPV and FQNQEV (reference sequence). The sequenced part of the CDR3 DNA is TGTGCCAGCAGTAGGGACAACTATGCTGAGCAGTTC. Protein: CASSRDNYAEQF. Given in full, the CDR3 is CASSRDNYAEQFF. Combining the CDR3 with reference TRBV26 and TRBJ2-1 gives the whole variable domain NSKVIQTPRYLVKGQGQKAKMRCIPEKGHPVVFWYQQNKNNEFKFLINFQNQEVLQQIDMTEKRFSAECPSNSPCSLEIQSSEAGDSALYLCASSRDNYAEQFFGPGTRLTVL.

As for this clone: Germline and genes here are mouse. Sequencing ends 1 residue short of the CDR3 end; the germline J gene provides the rest. The gene calls are TRBV26 and TRBJ1-1, with D tentatively TRBD1 (6 bases). This CDR3 region has 16 residues. The germline V gene has CDR1 KGHPV and CDR2 FQNQEV (reference sequence). Trimming removed 0 bases at V and 0 bases at J, with 11 bases between. The CDR3 bases that were read are TGTGCCAGCAGTCTGTCGATCGGGACAACAAACACAGAAGTCTTC. It specifies CASSLSIGTTNTEVF. The entire CDR3 protein reads CASSLSIGTTNTEVFF.

About this clone: Gene names denote mouse genes. Coverage ceases 1 residue before the CDR3 finishes, and the germline J gene fills in the end. The chain is built from TRBV23 and TRBJ2-3; the DNA was not used to check the table's D call, TRBD1. The CDR3 loop spans 14 amino acids. Germline loops: CDR1 KGHTA, CDR2 FQNQQP. The CDR3 protein is CSSSLQGSAETLYF. Incomplete CDR3 DNA: TGCTCCAGCAGTCTCCAGGGTAGTGCAGAAACGCTGTAT.

As regards this clone: Gene names are the mouse ones. The read is 1 residue too short to cover the CDR3 end, so that end is filled in from the germline J gene. The rearrangement links TRBV15 to TRBJ1-6; D remains ambiguous. TRBJ1-6 is marked as an open reading frame, function uncertain. V was clipped by 4 bases and J by 1 base, with 5 bases between them. In germline, CDR1 is SGHND, CDR2 FRSKSL. This CDR3 contains 14 residues. Incomplete CDR3 DNA: TGTGCCAGCAGTTACACGTCCTATAATTCGCCCCTCTAC. Its translation is CASSYTSYNSPLY. The CDR3, in full, reads CASSYTSYNSPLYF.

This clone is labeled as medium-sized (0.01 to 0.1%). Gene names and germline refer to mouse. The read halts 1 residue ahead of the CDR3 end, with the missing end drawn from the germline J gene. The rearrangement links TRBV12-1 to TRBJ2-4, with 7 bases aligning to TRBD1. Germline CDR1 is SGHSN and CDR2 is HYEKVE. Trimming removed 4 bases from V and 4 bases from J; junction bases left unmatched: 4. The CDR3 is 13 residues long. Incomplete CDR3 DNA: TGTGCCAGCTCCGGACAGGCCAAAAACACCTTGTAC. Translation gives CASSGQAKNTLY. The CDR3 in full is CASSGQAKNTLYF. The full variable domain, in which reference TRBV12-1 and TRBJ2-4 provide the parts outside the CDR3, is DSGVVQSPRHIIKEKGGRSVLTCIPISGHSNVVWYQQTLGKELKFLIQHYEKVERDKGFLPSRFSVQQFDDYHSEMNMSALELEDSAMYFCASSGQAKNTLYFGAGTRLSVL.

A few counts support this clone. Gene names and germline match the mouse. The CDR3 end is not reached by the read, which stops 1 residue before it; the germline J gene fills it in. The rearrangement joins TRBV26 to TRBJ2-7; tentative D call: TRBD2 (5 bases). The CDR3 is 14 amino acids. Germline CDR1 is KGHPV and CDR2 is FQNQEV (reference sequence). With 1 base removed from V and 3 bases from J, the gap between germline ends came to 10 bases. Partial CDR3 DNA: TGTGCCAGCAGTCTGTGGCCTGGGTACTATGAACAGTAC. Its translation is CASSLWPGYYEQY. The whole CDR3 region reads CASSLWPGYYEQYF.

This clone counts as large. Genes here carry mouse names. The DNA ends 1 residue before the CDR3 does, and the rest of the CDR3 is filled in from the germline J gene. This chain uses TRBV16 with TRBJ2-7; unclear D gene. V was shortened by 1 base and J by 3 bases, with 4 bases between the two germline ends. From germline, CDR1 is SGHSA and CDR2 FRNQAP. CDR3 length equals 12 residues. The CDR3 bases that were read are TGTGCAAGCAGCTTAGCAAACTATGAACAGTAC. Translation: CASSLANYEQY. The whole CDR3 reads CASSLANYEQYF.

Points on this clone: Here the gene names and germline are mouse. The CDR3: CASGDRANERLFF. The part of the CDR3 DNA that was read is TGTGCCAGCGGGGACAGGGCCAACGAAAGATTATTT. This chain uses TRBV13-3 with TRBJ1-4; 9 bases line up with TRBD1. With the read ending 1 residue before the CDR3 end, the germline J gene is used to fill in that end. V lost 7 bases to trimming and J lost 3 bases; unmatched junction nucleotides: 1. The CDR3 totals 13 residues. CDR1 is NNHDY and CDR2 is SYVADS in the germline V gene.

This clone was seen more than once but under ten times. Each gene name is a mouse one. The CDR3 goes on 1 residue after the read ends, and that part is filled in from the germline J gene. The J gene is TRBJ1-2, the V gene TRBV26; TRBD1 matches at 7 bases. The germline V gene has CDR1 KGHPV and CDR2 FQNQEV (reference sequence). CDR3 length: 13 amino acids. Germline trimming cut 3 bases from V and 4 bases from J; bases unmatched to any gene: 2. The DNA read from the CDR3 is TGTGCCAGCAGTCTCGACAGGGCCTCCGACTACACC. Translating it yields CASSLDRASDYT. The whole CDR3 region reads CASSLDRASDYTF.

Notes on this clone: Mouse germline and gene names are used. The read ends 1 residue shy of where the CDR3 ends; the end is completed using the germline J gene. The chain employs TRBV3 and TRBJ2-3; possible D gene TRBD1, 6 bases. The CDR3 contains 15 residues. Germline V gives CDR1 SNHLY, CDR2 FYNGKV (reference sequence). Trimming removed 4 bases at V and 2 bases at J, with 13 bases between. Partial CDR3 DNA: TGTGCCAGCAGCTCCGAGGCAGGGGTTGCAGAAACGCTGTAT. This translates into CASSSEAGVAETLY. The CDR3 as a whole reads CASSSEAGVAETLYF.

Notes on this clone: The gene names here belong to mouse. Read sequence stops 1 residue before the CDR3 end, and the germline J gene provides the missing end. The chain recombines TRBV23 with TRBJ2-2; TRBD1, the table's D call, lacks a check against the DNA. This CDR3 comprises 16 residues. The germline V gene has CDR1 KGHTA and CDR2 FQNQQP. The CDR3 here is CSSSQSGTANTGQLYF. Partial CDR3 DNA: TGCTCCAGCAGTCAATCTGGGACAGCAAACACCGGGCAGCTCTAC.

Remarks on this clone: Genes here carry mouse names. The read ends 1 residue shy of where the CDR3 ends; the end is completed using the germline J gene. J is TRBJ1-3 and V is TRBV3, with D perhaps matching TRBD1 (5 bases). Germline V gene sequence: CDR1 SNHLY, CDR2 FYNGKV (reference sequence). V lost 0 bases and J 2 bases, leaving 5 bases between the germline ends. The length of the CDR3 is 14 residues. CDR3 DNA, as far as it was read: TGTGCCAGCAGCTTAGCGGGGGCTGGAAATACGCTCTAT. Translation gives CASSLAGAGNTLY. The complete CDR3 reads CASSLAGAGNTLYF.

Sample share makes this clone large. Mouse germline and gene names are used. The read finishes 1 residue shy of the CDR3 end, and the germline J gene is used to complete it. The V call is TRBV13-2, the J call TRBJ1-3; 9 bases map to TRBD1. From germline, CDR1 is NNHNN and CDR2 SYGAGS (reference sequence). The junction had 1 base not matched to a gene; V was cut back by 3 bases and J by 3 bases. CDR3 length equals 14 residues. CDR3 sequence reads: CASGGDRVGNTLYF. CDR3 DNA, as far as it was read: TGTGCCAGCGGTGGGGACAGGGTTGGAAATACGCTCTAT.

This clone was seen a handful of times. Each gene name is a mouse one. The observed sequence ends 1 residue before the CDR3 terminus, with the missing tail filled in from the germline J gene. The rearrangement joins TRBV14 to TRBJ2-7; D is uncertain. Germline V lookup: CDR1 SGHDT, CDR2 FRDEAV. The germline V and J ends were trimmed by 1 base and 4 bases, with 12 bases remaining between them. The length of the CDR3 is 14 residues. The part of the CDR3 DNA that was read is TGTGCCAGCAGTTTCCCGGGGAAGAATTATGAACAGTAC. Its protein product is CASSFPGKNYEQY. The entire CDR3 sequence reads CASSFPGKNYEQYF. The full variable domain, with the rest looked up from reference TRBV14 and TRBJ2-7, is EAGVTQSPRYAVLQEGQAVSFWCDPISGHDTLYWYQQPRDQGPQLLVYFRDEAVIDNSQLPSDRFSAVRPKGTNSTLKIQSAKQGDTATYLCASSFPGKNYEQYFGPGTRLTVL.

In regard to this clone: Mouse germline and gene names are used. The sequence runs out 1 residue before the end of the CDR3; the remainder is reconstructed from the germline J gene. This chain joins TRBV17 and TRBJ2-4; maybe TRBD1 (6 bases). This CDR3 has 15 residues. Per the germline V gene, CDR1 is MNHDT and CDR2 is YYDKIL. Between the trimmed V and J ends, which lost 1 base and 0 bases, there was a span of 8 bases. The part of the CDR3 DNA that was read is TGTGCTAGCAGTAGAGGCCAGGGGAGTCAAAACACCTTGTAC. Protein product: CASSRGQGSQNTLY. The CDR3 in its entirety is CASSRGQGSQNTLYF.

This clone appeared a few times. Gene names refer to mouse genes. The read halts 1 residue ahead of the CDR3 end, with the missing end drawn from the germline J gene. V gene TRBV3 combines with J gene TRBJ2-7; 12 bases line up with TRBD2. Trimming took 3 bases from V and 4 from J; bases not matched to a gene: 1. Germline V gene lookup returns CDR1 SNHLY and CDR2 FYNGKV (reference sequence). CDR3 length equals 14 residues. CDR3 protein: CASSFGTGGYEQYF. CDR3 DNA, as far as it was read: TGTGCCAGCAGCTTCGGGACTGGGGGGTATGAACAGTAC.

This clone was seen a handful of times. Mouse germline and gene names are used. Coverage ceases 1 residue before the CDR3 finishes, and the germline J gene fills in the end. This chain connects TRBV3 to TRBJ2-7; TRBD1 aligns across 7 bases. The CDR3 loop spans 14 amino acids. CDR1 and CDR2 from the germline V gene are SNHLY and FYNGKV (reference sequence). The V and J ends lost 3 bases and 0 bases, in that order; junction bases with no gene match: 2. CDR3 bases read: TGTGCCAGCAGCTTTCAGGGGGTCTCCTATGAACAGTAC. Its translation: CASSFQGVSYEQY. The CDR3 as a whole reads CASSFQGVSYEQYF.

As regards this clone: Gene names are the mouse ones. From the germline J gene comes the end of the CDR3, since the read stops 1 residue before it. The chain combines TRBV3 with TRBJ1-1; 8 bases line up with TRBD1. V was pared by 1 base and J by 4 bases, with 5 bases of the junction left unmatched. CDR3 length: 15 amino acids. The germline V gene has CDR1 SNHLY and CDR2 FYNGKV (reference sequence). CDR3: CASSLGRGRVTEVFF. The CDR3 bases that were read are TGTGCCAGCAGCTTAGGCAGGGGGCGCGTCACAGAAGTCTTC.

With respect to this clone: Mouse germline and gene names are used. The read falls 1 residue short of the CDR3 end, and the missing part is taken from the germline J gene. This rearrangement joins TRBV26 to TRBJ2-5; 9 bases line up with TRBD1. In germline, CDR1 is KGHPV, CDR2 FQNQEV (reference sequence). The V gene end was trimmed by 4 bases and the J gene end by 8 bases; junction bases not matched to a gene: 4. The CDR3 is 13 residues long. The CDR3 DNA, read in part, is TGTGCCAGCAGTCCACAGGGGGCCGCCACCCAGTAC. Amino acid sequence: CASSPQGAATQY. The whole CDR3 reads CASSPQGAATQYF.

About this clone: Mouse germline and gene names are used. Read data end 1 residue before the CDR3 end; the end is taken from the germline J gene. This chain uses TRBV15 with TRBJ2-5, with TRBD2 matching over 13 bases. Germline CDR1 SGHND, CDR2 FRSKSL. V dropped 6 bases and J dropped 6; count of bases not matched to a gene: 9. The CDR3 consists of 16 residues. Partial CDR3 DNA: TGTGCCAGCAGCCCGGGACTGGGGGGGGGAGGGGACACCCAGTAC. It translates to CASSPGLGGGGDTQY. The full CDR3 protein is CASSPGLGGGGDTQYF.

This clone was seen more than once but under ten times. The gene symbols are mouse symbols. The read ends 1 residue early relative to the CDR3; the germline J gene fills the gap. This chain joins TRBV24 and TRBJ2-1, with 7 bases aligning to TRBD1. Losses at the gene ends were 0 bases for V and 3 bases for J; bases not matched to a gene: 2. Germline CDR1 reads KGHTA; CDR2 reads FRNEEI. The CDR3 spans 15 residues. Incomplete CDR3 DNA: TGTGCCAGCAGTCTGTATTGGGACAGCTATGCTGAGCAGTTC. Amino acid sequence: CASSLYWDSYAEQF. The whole CDR3 is CASSLYWDSYAEQFF.

Remarks on this clone: The listed genes are named as in mouse. Read data end 1 residue before the CDR3 end; the end is taken from the germline J gene. The gene calls are TRBV26 and TRBJ2-4; 9 nucleotides agree with TRBD2. The V and J ends lost 3 bases and 3 bases, in that order; junction bases with no gene match: 7. Per the germline V gene, CDR1 is KGHPV and CDR2 is FQNQEV (reference sequence). This CDR3 is 16 amino acids long. The CDR3 loop is CASSLWGGFGQNTLYF. Partial CDR3 DNA: TGTGCCAGCAGTCTTTGGGGGGGCTTTGGGCAAAACACCTTGTAC.

This clone was picked up a small number of times. The genes and germline here are from mouse. The read terminates 1 residue ahead of where the CDR3 ends, so the germline J gene completes it. This sequence joins TRBV26 and TRBJ2-3; no clear D gene. The CDR3 length is 12 residues. V gave up 2 bases and J gave up 2 bases, with 2 bases separating them. Germline V gene lookup returns CDR1 KGHPV and CDR2 FQNQEV (reference sequence). CDR3 bases read: TGTGCCAGCAGTCTGGCTGCAGAAACGCTGTAT. Amino acids: CASSLAAETLY. The complete CDR3 reads CASSLAAETLYF.

This clone has a single count. Gene names denote mouse genes. The observed sequence ends 1 residue before the CDR3 terminus, with the missing tail filled in from the germline J gene. The chain recombines TRBV15 with TRBJ1-4; D not certain. Trimming took 5 bases from V and 3 from J, leaving 7 bases between them. Per germline, CDR1 SGHND and CDR2 FRSKSL. This CDR3 region has 13 residues. The DNA read from the CDR3 is TGTGCCAGCAGTGCGGGCGCCAACGAAAGATTATTT. Protein: CASSAGANERLF. The complete CDR3 reads CASSAGANERLFF. The variable domain in full, completed from reference TRBV15 and TRBJ1-4, reads DAGVTQTPRHEVAEKGQTIILKCEPVSGHNDLFWYRQTKIQGLELLSYFRSKSLMEDGGAFKDRFKAEMLNSSFSTLKIQPTEPKDSAVYLCASSAGANERLFFGHGTKLSVL.

This clone was counted between two and nine times. Gene names are the mouse ones. The read ends 1 residue shy of where the CDR3 ends; the end is completed using the germline J gene. The chain combines TRBV16 with TRBJ2-2; D remains ambiguous. This CDR3 spans 14 amino acids. V was trimmed by 0 bases and J by 0 bases, leaving 2 bases between them. CDR1 SGHSA and CDR2 FRNQAP come from the germline V gene. The CDR3 is CASSLEANTGQLYF. The sequenced part of the CDR3 DNA is TGTGCAAGCAGCTTAGAGGCAAACACCGGGCAGCTCTAC.

A note on this clone: Gene names and germline match the mouse. Read coverage stops 1 residue before the CDR3 terminus; the germline J gene supplies the remainder. This chain connects TRBV26 to TRBJ1-1; D uncertain. Trimming stripped 6 bases from V and 5 bases from J, with 7 bases between. Germline lookup yields CDR1 KGHPV and CDR2 FQNQEV (reference sequence). This CDR3 comprises 11 residues. The CDR3 loop is CASRTRTEVFF. The part of the CDR3 DNA that was read is TGTGCCAGCAGGACAAGAACAGAAGTCTTC.

As regards this clone: Mouse gene names and germline throughout. The read ends 1 residue shy of where the CDR3 ends; the end is completed using the germline J gene. The chain combines TRBV26 with TRBJ2-3; TRBD1 is a possible D gene (5 bases). The CDR3 consists of 15 residues. CDR1 and CDR2 from the germline V gene are KGHPV and FQNQEV (reference sequence). Trimming left V 5 bases short and J 0 bases short, with 12 bases between. CDR3 sequence: CASSSDRFSAETLYF. The covered CDR3 bases are TGTGCCAGCAGTTCCGACAGATTTAGTGCAGAAACGCTGTAT.

Regarding this clone: The genes and germline here are from mouse. Read data end 1 residue before the CDR3 end; the end is taken from the germline J gene. The J gene is TRBJ1-4, the V gene TRBV17; 8 bases match TRBD1. Germline V gene data show CDR1 as MNHDT and CDR2 as YYDKIL. This CDR3 comprises 13 residues. The trim removed 5 bases at V and 6 bases at J, leaving 2 bases unmatched. CDR3 DNA, as far as it was read: TGTGCTAGCAGTGACAGGGGTGACGAAAGATTATTT. It is translated as CASSDRGDERLF. The full CDR3 protein is CASSDRGDERLFF.

Note on this clone: Gene names are mouse gene names. The read stops 1 residue short of the end of the CDR3; the missing end is completed from the germline J gene. This chain joins TRBV26 and TRBJ1-4; the match to TRBD1 covers 8 bases. CDR1 and CDR2 (germline): KGHPV, FQNQEV (reference sequence). CDR3 length equals 12 residues. The V gene end was trimmed by 6 bases and the J gene end by 6 bases; junction bases not matched to a gene: 0. CDR3 DNA (partial): TGTGCCAGCAGGACAGGGGACGAAAGATTATTT. Amino acid sequence: CASRTGDERLF. The entire CDR3 is CASRTGDERLFF. Complete variable domain (other parts from reference TRBV26 and TRBJ1-4): NSKVIQTPRYLVKGQGQKAKMRCIPEKGHPVVFWYQQNKNNEFKFLINFQNQEVLQQIDMTEKRFSAECPSNSPCSLEIQSSEAGDSALYLCASRTGDERLFFGHGTKLSVL.

As to this clone: All gene names here are mouse names. CDR3 bases read: TGTGCCAGCAGTACAGGGATTTCCAACGAAAGATTATTT. This encodes CASSTGISNERLF. The full-length CDR3 reads as CASSTGISNERLFF. This chain uses TRBV26 with TRBJ1-4, with a possible D match to TRBD1 (6 bases). The CDR3 end is not reached by the read, which stops 1 residue before it; the germline J gene fills it in. This CDR3 is 14 amino acids long. CDR1 and CDR2 from the germline V gene are KGHPV and FQNQEV (reference sequence). Trimming took off 5 bases at V and 0 bases at J, with 7 bases between the two ends.

This clone was observed a handful of times. Genes and germline come from the mouse. The read comes to an end 1 residue before the CDR3 does, leaving the germline J gene to fill in the end. The rearrangement links TRBV12-1 to TRBJ2-5, with 8 nucleotides matching TRBD2. The CDR3 extends over 14 amino acids. The germline gives CDR1 SGHSN, CDR2 HYEKVE. V was clipped by 2 bases and J by 4 bases; unmatched bases: 4. The CDR3 loop is CASSPNWGKDTQYF. The DNA read from the CDR3 is TGTGCCAGCTCTCCCAACTGGGGGAAAGACACCCAGTAC.

Of note for this clone: Mouse names are used for the genes. The read terminates 1 residue ahead of where the CDR3 ends, so the germline J gene completes it. The chain employs TRBV12-1 and TRBJ2-7; 11 bases map to TRBD2. This CDR3 has 15 amino acids. V lost 0 bases, J lost 0 bases, and 0 bases stayed unmatched. Germline CDR1 and CDR2: SGHSN and HYEKVE. Partial CDR3 DNA: TGTGCCAGCTCTCTCGACTGGGGGGGCTCCTATGAACAGTAC. Translation gives CASSLDWGGSYEQY. The full CDR3 protein reads CASSLDWGGSYEQYF.